The clone carrying this T cell receptor (beta chain) was seen a few times. These data are taken from a study of T cell repertoires in cytomegalovirus infection. Background on the study: Public TCR beta signatures provided an indication of both CMV infection and a matching HLA type.

TCRdb analysed the reads with MiXCR anew, one entry per CDR3 protein. The sample gives more than 400,000 distinct CDR3 sequences, 26% of which show up once; around 14% is in the top ten. V gave up 6 bases and J gave up 6 bases, with 9 bases separating them. Germline assignment: CDR1 MNHNS and CDR2 SASEGT. This CDR3 is built from 12 residues. V usage is TRBV6-1 and J usage is TRBJ2-4; D is ambiguous. Material: PBMCs. This sequence was found in a human donor in good health (CMV status not recorded). Some clones in this sample may be carry-over from other donors' samples. The CDR3 region is CASRGLGNIQYF. CDR3 sequence (DNA): TGTGCCAGCAGGGGTCTGGGAAACATTCAGTACTTC.